This T cell receptor beta chain was identified in a study of CD8 T cells in ankylosing spondylitis (dated by TCRdb to the late 2010s). Notes on the research overall: To find TCR variants linked to disease, the study profiled T cell receptor beta repertoires in ankylosing spondylitis patients and healthy donors. The full study cohort comprised roughly 24 ankylosing spondylitis patients and roughly 110 healthy donors. Samples of peripheral blood were taken, and for ankylosing spondylitis patients, synovial fluid was collected as well.

The run used an Illumina HiSeq 2500. TCR beta libraries were prepared by quantitative 5'-RACE with molecular barcodes. The authors' analysis ran thus. A new computational method based on a probabilistic model of VDJ rearrangement was used to identify disease-linked TCR variants. TCRdb reworked the public reads: Q25 trimming with fastp, MiXCR clone assembly, productive beta chains retained. Every CDR3 protein is listed once, alongside the most common genes and DNA of its rows. These V and J calls rely on TCRdb rather than the paper's analysis. The sample records 30,000 to 45,000 distinct CDR3 sequences, around an eighth of which are singletons. Of the sample, approximately 32% falls within the top ten clones. For each ankylosing spondylitis patient, the synovial fluid sample was matched to a blood sample from that same patient. The CDR3 runs 14 residues from the cysteine to the phenylalanine. Only the CDR3 portion is preserved as DNA: 42 bases, with reading frame beginning at the first base. Taken from the germline V gene, the CDR1 and CDR2 loops are MDHEN and SYDVKM. V is pared back by 4 bases and J by 5 bases, with 14 bases lying between the germline termini.

The table lists this clonotype with a few counts. It has no known antigen specificity. Within one base of it there is no much larger clone, and no base qualities were kept. The paper's findings and limits, for the study overall: A TCR beta motif of several highly homologous amino acid variants appeared characteristic of blood from ankylosing spondylitis patients. The disease-linked clones had a CD8+ phenotype and were found at relatively low frequencies in peripheral blood. Some of the motif variants had been reported before in the synovial fluid and blood of reactive arthritis patients, a finding that suggests common disease-initiation mechanisms. Significant enrichment of the disease-linked clones was reported in matched synovial fluid samples from ankylosing spondylitis patients.

The V and J segments used are TRBV28 and TRBJ1-1, with the D gene not clear enough to name. This TCR came from a male donor with ankylosing spondylitis. What was sequenced was synovial fluid, either unsorted or a sorted T cell fraction (not recorded which). The bases read TGTGCCAGCAGTTCGAGCGAGACGCGGACTGAAGCTTTCTTT. Its translation reads: CASSSSETRTEAFF.